Reported below is one T cell receptor beta chain. Antigen specificity is unknown. This CDR3 is built from 15 residues. J lost 4 bases, V lost 5 bases, and 7 bases had no gene match. CDR1 is SGDLS, CDR2 YYNGEE, per germline. This entry comes from a study of blood T cells in healthy people across ages. Study-level information: Per every two T cells, about one barcoded beta molecule was captured by template switching. Findings of the study overall: There was no known CMV status for donors, so expanded clonotype changes were possibly confounded.

Primers used in a second PCR of about 6 to 11 cycles were a sample-barcoded 5' primer and a J-beta primer mix. TCRdb fed the 5' RACE reads into MiXCR, producing one record per CDR3 protein. The data contain roughly 2 million distinct CDR3 sequences, less than 50% of them seen just once; the ten biggest clones take up around 2.1%. It was about 10 milliliters of peripheral blood that were drawn from each donor. The source of this sequence is a woman in her 40s in good health. The sequencing input was blood. The chain links TRBV9 to TRBJ2-1; 9 bases are a match to TRBD1. CDR3 protein: CASSTGQGKYNEQFF. CDR3 bases: TGTGCCAGCAGTACTGGACAGGGGAAATACAATGAGCAGTTCTTC.